A single sample gave rise to the 27 T cell receptor beta chains below, sequenced in a study of shared clonotypes between healthy human individuals. Measured with immunoSEQ multiplex PCR; TCRdb has only the in-frame clones, and not every one. The sample yields some 2.3 million clones, approximately 93% seen once. The sample taken for sequencing was naive CD4+ T cells from PBMCs. Subset here: CD45RA+ positively selected. The receptors were gathered from a man younger than 30 in good health. Some clones in this sample may be carry-over from other donors' samples.

V is TRBV27 and J is TRBJ2-4; 9 bases fit TRBD1. Unmatched junction bases numbered 7, after V lost 3 bases and J lost 7 bases. There are 15 residues in the CDR3. The germline V gene encodes CDR1 MNHEY and CDR2 SMNVEV (reference sequence). CDR3 DNA sequence: TGTGCCAGCAGTTTCGACAGGGGGGGATTGAACATTCAGTACTTC. This codes for CASSFDRGGLNIQYF.

This clone has only one observation. This sample includes further DNA sequences coding for the same CDR3. V and J are TRBV27 and TRBJ1-5, with D tentatively TRBD1 (6 bases). CDR3 length: 13 amino acids. Germline V CDR1 and CDR2: MNHEY, SMNVEV (reference sequence). The V end was cut by 3 bases, the J end by 7 bases, with 10 bases between. The CDR3 is CASSLVRGQPQHF. DNA for the CDR3: TGTGCCAGCAGTTTGGTCAGGGGACAGCCCCAGCATTTT.

The count of this clone is one. V usage is TRBV19 and J usage is TRBJ2-1; TRBD2 is a possible D gene (5 bases). V lost 7 bases and J 6 bases, leaving 19 bases between the germline ends. The CDR3 has 15 amino acids. Germline CDR1 is LNHDA and CDR2 is SQIVND (reference sequence). CDR3 residues: CASKGQRPIGNEQFF. DNA for the CDR3: TGTGCCAGTAAAGGCCAGCGGCCGATCGGCAATGAGCAGTTCTTC.

This chain joins TRBV5-1 and TRBJ2-3, with D perhaps TRBD1 (6 bases). The V and J ends lost 2 bases and 2 bases respectively, with 12 bases between them. Germline V gene lookup returns CDR1 SGHRS and CDR2 YFSETQ. The CDR3 runs 15 residues. The CDR3: CASSFQGIYTDTQYF. In DNA form, the CDR3 reads TGCGCCAGCAGCTTCCAGGGGATATACACAGATACGCAGTATTTT.

The chain combines TRBV28 with TRBJ2-7; tentative D call: TRBD2 (6 bases). This CDR3 has 15 residues. The V gene's germline CDR1 is MDHEN and CDR2 SYDVKM. Trimming shortened V by 5 bases and J by 4 bases, and 18 bases separated the two germline ends. CDR3 in amino acids: CASSPPGLRPYEQYF. The CDR3 nucleotides read TGTGCCAGCAGTCCACCGGGACTGCGCCCTTACGAGCAGTACTTC.

The rearrangement uses TRBV5-6 and TRBJ2-1; 8 nucleotides agree with TRBD2. V dropped 3 bases and J dropped 2; count of bases not matched to a gene: 7. The CDR3 extends over 16 amino acids. In germline, CDR1 is SGHDT, CDR2 YYEEEE. Written as DNA, the CDR3 is TGTGCCAGCAGCTCTGCTGTAGCGGGAACCTACAATGAGCAGTTCTTC. Translation gives CASSSAVAGTYNEQFF.

V gene TRBV10-3 combines with J gene TRBJ2-1; 8 bases fit TRBD1. This CDR3 region has 16 residues. Germline V gene sequence: CDR1 ENHRY, CDR2 SYGVKD. V trimming: 7 bases; J trimming: 6 bases; junction bases outside the gene matches: 14. The CDR3 here is CAIKGTGGGPGNEQFF. The CDR3 region has the DNA TGTGCCATCAAGGGGACAGGAGGAGGGCCTGGCAATGAGCAGTTCTTC.

V gene TRBV28 combines with J gene TRBJ1-2, with 11 bases lining up with TRBD1. Germline V gene sequence: CDR1 MDHEN, CDR2 SYDVKM. Trimming removed 4 bases from V and 5 bases from J; junction bases left unmatched: 9. The CDR3 has 16 amino acids. CDR3 nucleotide sequence: TGTGCCAGCAGTTCCGGGACAGGGGGTTTTGGGTATGGCTACACCTTC. It translates to CASSSGTGGFGYGYTF.

V is TRBV18 and J is TRBJ2-1; tentative D call: TRBD1 (5 bases). Between the trimmed V and J ends, which lost 4 bases and 4 bases, there was a span of 5 bases. Germline V gene data show CDR1 as KGHSH and CDR2 as LQKENI. CDR3 size: 12 residues. CDR3 sequence: CASSRQYNEQFF. The CDR3 nucleotides are TGTGCCAGCTCACGACAGTACAATGAGCAGTTCTTC.

This chain connects TRBV7-8 to TRBJ1-4; TRBD1 agrees at 7 bases. V trimming: 6 bases; J trimming: 8 bases; junction bases outside the gene matches: 6. The CDR3 length is 13 residues. CDR1 is SGHVS, CDR2 FQNEAQ, per germline. Here the CDR3 reads CASRPRQGEKLFF. CDR3 in DNA: TGTGCCAGCAGACCCCGACAGGGCGAAAAACTGTTTTTT. The full variable domain, completed using reference TRBV7-8 and TRBJ1-4, is GAGVSQSPRYKVAKRGQDVALRCDPISGHVSLFWYQQALGQGPEFLTYFQNEAQLDKSGLPSDRFFAERPEGSVSTLKIQRTQQEDSAVYLCASRPRQGEKLFFGSGTQLSVL.

The chain uses TRBV28 and TRBJ2-2; 8 bases line up with TRBD2. CDR3 length: 18 residues. Trimming cost V 2 bases and J 6 bases; bases outside gene matches: 14. CDR1 is MDHEN and CDR2 is SYDVKM in the germline V gene. CDR3 nucleotide sequence: TGTGCCAGCAGTTTACGTTTCGGTAGCGGGAATTCTCCCGGGGAGCTGTTTTTT. Translation: CASSLRFGSGNSPGELFF. Full variable domain (remainder filled in from reference TRBV28 and TRBJ2-2): DVKVTQSSRYLVKRTGEKVFLECVQDMDHENMFWYRQDPGLGLRLIYFSYDVKMKEKGDIPEGYSVSREKKERFSLILESASTNQTSMYLCASSLRFGSGNSPGELFFGEGSRLTVL.

The chain joins TRBV27 to TRBJ1-4; D might be TRBD1 (5 bases). The CDR3 length is 17 residues. Trimming shortened V by 8 bases and J by 1 base, and 20 bases separated the two germline ends. Looked up from germline, CDR1 is MNHEY and CDR2 is SMNVEV (reference sequence). CDR3 DNA sequence: TGTGCCAGCGTTGTTTTCTGGGGGGACGGAACTAATGAAAAACTGTTTTTT. Protein product: CASVVFWGDGTNEKLFF.

The V call is TRBV28, the J call TRBJ2-1; the D call may be TRBD1 or TRBD2 (5 bases each). Deletions cut 6 bases from V and 4 bases from J, with 10 bases between. This CDR3 comprises 13 residues. Germline-derived CDR1 and CDR2 are MDHEN and SYDVKM. The CDR3 bases are TGTGCCAGCAGGGGGCCGGGGTACAATGAGCAGTTCTTC. Amino acid sequence: CASRGPGYNEQFF.

Concerning this clone itself: The sample holds other DNA sequences that translate to the same CDR3. The chain recombines TRBV5-1 with TRBJ2-5; TRBD2 might be the D (5 bases). The CDR3 is 12 amino acids. V lost 4 bases and J 5 bases, leaving 9 bases between the germline ends. The germline V gene encodes CDR1 SGHRS and CDR2 YFSETQ. CDR3 in DNA: TGCGCCAGCAGCCCCGGGGAGGAGACCCAGTACTTC. Its protein is CASSPGEETQYF.

The CDR3 nucleotides are TGTGCCAGCAGAGACGACGGAGCAACTAATGAAAAACTGTTTTTT. Amino acids: CASRDDGATNEKLFF. This rearrangement joins TRBV6-1 to TRBJ1-4, with D unclear. The CDR3 extends over 15 amino acids. With 6 bases removed from V and 0 bases from J, the gap between germline ends came to 11 bases. Germline CDR1 reads MNHNS; CDR2 reads SASEGT.

This rearrangement joins TRBV7-2 to TRBJ2-7; D might be TRBD2 (5 bases). Per the germline V gene, CDR1 is SGHTA and CDR2 is FQGNSA. This CDR3 spans 15 amino acids. The V end lost 1 base, the J end lost 3 bases, and 13 bases lay between the germline ends. CDR3 sequence (DNA): TGTGCCAGCAGCTTAGGCCCCCCGAGCGGCTACGAGCAGTACTTC. It is translated as CASSLGPPSGYEQYF.

The chain is built from TRBV7-9 and TRBJ1-6; 7 bases fit TRBD1. The CDR3 is 17 amino acids. Unmatched junction bases numbered 9, after V lost 3 bases and J lost 4 bases. The germline V gene encodes CDR1 SEHNR and CDR2 FQNEAQ (reference sequence). The CDR3 bases are TGTGCCAGCAGCTTCGGTCCCGGGACAGCTTATAATTCACCCCTCCACTTT. Its protein product is CASSFGPGTAYNSPLHF.

The chain joins TRBV7-9 to TRBJ2-7; D unresolved. V gave up 5 bases and J gave up 2 bases, with 10 bases separating them. The CDR3 has 13 residues. Germline CDR1 is SEHNR and CDR2 is FQNEAQ (reference sequence). CDR3 loop: CASSPNSAYEQYF. The CDR3 nucleotides are TGTGCCAGCAGCCCAAATTCAGCCTACGAGCAGTACTTC.

This clone has only a few counts. The chain links TRBV7-9 to TRBJ1-2; D remains ambiguous. The CDR3 is made up of 16 amino acids. V lost 4 bases and J lost 5, with 20 bases in between. Germline CDR1 SEHNR, CDR2 FQNEAQ (reference sequence). The CDR3 DNA is TGTGCCAGCAGCTCAAGGGATTATCCCTCACGGTATGGCTACACCTTC. It specifies CASSSRDYPSRYGYTF.

This chain joins TRBV5-4 and TRBJ2-4; 7 nucleotides line up with TRBD1. The CDR3 contains 16 residues. The germline gives CDR1 SGHNT, CDR2 YYREEE (reference sequence). Trimming at V came to 4 bases and at J to 0 bases, leaving 7 bases not matched to a gene. The CDR3 loop is CASSPDRSLAKNIQYF. The CDR3 DNA follows: TGTGCCAGCAGCCCGGACAGGAGTCTAGCCAAAAACATTCAGTACTTC.

The V gene is TRBV7-2, the J gene TRBJ2-1; the D gene is possibly TRBD2 (5 bases). The germline V gene has CDR1 SGHTA and CDR2 FQGNSA. Trimming removed 1 base at V and 6 bases at J, with 13 bases between. The CDR3 has 15 residues. CDR3 residues: CASSLGGLWLNEQFF. Here the CDR3 DNA reads TGTGCCAGCAGCTTAGGCGGGCTCTGGCTCAATGAGCAGTTCTTC.

The chain has TRBV6-1 and TRBJ2-3; 7 nucleotides match TRBD1. The germline V gene encodes CDR1 MNHNS and CDR2 SASEGT. This CDR3 comprises 13 residues. Unmatched junction bases numbered 5, after V lost 11 bases and J lost 0 bases. The DNA for the CDR3 is TGTGCCGGCCGGGACAGTAGCACAGATACGCAGTATTTT. Its translation is CAGRDSSTDTQYF.

This chain links TRBV15 with TRBJ2-7; no clear D. V lost 5 bases and J 5 bases, leaving 10 bases between the germline ends. The germline V gene has CDR1 LNHNV and CDR2 YYDKDF (reference sequence). The CDR3 loop spans 12 amino acids. This CDR3 reads CATSPAMHEQYF. CDR3 nucleotides: TGTGCCACCAGCCCAGCGATGCACGAGCAGTACTTC.

The chain uses TRBV11-2 and TRBJ2-1; 12 nucleotides line up with TRBD1. V lost 5 bases and J lost 13; bases outside the gene matches: 6. The germline V gene encodes CDR1 SGHAT and CDR2 FQNNGV. The CDR3 spans 13 residues. This CDR3 reads CASSGWDRGRQFF. In nucleotides, the CDR3 is TGTGCCAGCAGCGGTTGGGACAGGGGGCGTCAGTTCTTC.

The genes are TRBV4-2 and TRBJ2-3; a weak D match, TRBD2 (6 bases). The CDR3 has 18 amino acids. Germline-derived CDR1 and CDR2 are LGHNA and YNFKEQ. V was cut by 4 bases and J by 3 bases, with 23 bases left in between. CDR3 in amino acids: CASSPRRASAGVTDTQYF. CDR3 DNA: TGTGCCAGCAGCCCGCGGCGGGCTAGCGCCGGAGTGACAGATACGCAGTATTTT.

Points on this clone: The sample has other DNA sequences that encode this CDR3 too. The chain couples TRBV19 to TRBJ2-3, with D possibly matching TRBD1 (6 bases). The ends were cut back, 3 bases at V and 1 base at J, with 8 bases in the middle. Germline values: CDR1 LNHDA, CDR2 SQIVND (reference sequence). The CDR3 has 14 residues. CDR3 sequence: CASSIPGGTDTQYF. The CDR3 region has the DNA TGTGCCAGTAGTATCCCAGGGGGCACAGATACGCAGTATTTT.

V usage is TRBV5-1 and J usage is TRBJ1-2; D is possibly TRBD1 (5 bases). This CDR3 contains 14 residues. The germline V gene has CDR1 SGHRS and CDR2 YFSETQ. Trimming cost V 0 bases and J 2 bases, with 8 bases left between them. CDR3 loop: CASSLAGLNYGYTF. In nucleotides, the CDR3 is TGCGCCAGCAGCTTGGCAGGGCTCAACTATGGCTACACCTTC.